This T cell receptor beta chain was observed in a study of blood T cell repertoires in COVID-19 (dated by TCRdb to the early 2020s). Regarding the complete study: Samples covering the acute and convalescent phases of COVID-19 were provided by collaborators in the United States, Italy and Spain. The material from the prospective study consisted of cDNA or gDNA derived from T cells, B-cell-depleted T cells, or PBMCs. Subjects who had been exposed to COVID-19, were actively infected with it, or had recovered from it provided the deeply sampled blood TCRbeta repertoires that made up the dataset. The repertoires were released in a freely available public database meant as a resource for research on the immune response to SARS-CoV-2. Samples came from the ongoing ImmuneRACE study (first 160 participants) plus 1,254 subjects from 6 global collaborators. A de-identified subject ID, COVID-19 status, age in years and sex were almost always included in the sample metadata. Where available, HLA class I and class II types were obtained from metadata supplied by the sample provider rather than from assay-based typing.

TCRbeta CDR3 regions were amplified from genomic DNA using the immunoSEQ Assay, a bias-controlled multiplex PCR. In the paper's pipeline: The number of nucleated cells in each sample was estimated by amplification of reference gene primers within the assay. To quantify the absolute abundance of each unique TCRbeta CDR3 rearrangement, sequence reads were collapsed and filtered. Productive Simpson clonality was computed per sample as the square root of Simpson's diversity index over productive rearrangements. TCRdb provides this immuneACCESS table in a form limited to in-frame rearrangements. Some clones are lacking; in checked studies, under half of them reflect an unresolved V gene, and why the rest are absent is not known. That table furnishes V, J and clone size, whereas the DNA furnished D and trimming. The sample table records roughly 190,000 clones; roughly 80% of these occur just once. Clones ranked in the top ten supply approximately 11% of the sample.

The research as a whole found: The quantity of clinical and demographic metadata differed by source and by participant and was supplied without curation.

The CDR3 spans 15 residues, from the cysteine through the phenylalanine. The entry retains the CDR3 DNA only, 45 bases that are in frame from base 1. V has 6 bases trimmed and J has 1 base trimmed; junction bases matching no gene number 7. Based on the germline V gene (reference sequence), the CDR1 and CDR2 sequences are LNHDA and SQIVND. At one collaborating source in Seattle, patients were enrolled during active infection and were followed longitudinally through the course of disease. The collaborating institutions used their own protocols to collect whole blood in K2EDTA tubes. Collaborator samples were shipped for TCRbeta analysis as frozen whole blood, isolated PBMCs, or DNA extracted from either sample type. For this clone: Its binding antigen is unknown. Base qualities are not at hand, and no much larger clone is one base apart.

This sequence was found in a woman in her 40s with COVID-19, enrolled during active disease. The chain is made from TRBV19 and TRBJ2-3; 7 bases in between match TRBD1. Sequencing input: peripheral blood. The bases read TGTGCCAGTAGCTCAACAGGGGTGCGCACAGATACGCAGTATTTT. This is translated as CASSSTGVRTDTQYF.